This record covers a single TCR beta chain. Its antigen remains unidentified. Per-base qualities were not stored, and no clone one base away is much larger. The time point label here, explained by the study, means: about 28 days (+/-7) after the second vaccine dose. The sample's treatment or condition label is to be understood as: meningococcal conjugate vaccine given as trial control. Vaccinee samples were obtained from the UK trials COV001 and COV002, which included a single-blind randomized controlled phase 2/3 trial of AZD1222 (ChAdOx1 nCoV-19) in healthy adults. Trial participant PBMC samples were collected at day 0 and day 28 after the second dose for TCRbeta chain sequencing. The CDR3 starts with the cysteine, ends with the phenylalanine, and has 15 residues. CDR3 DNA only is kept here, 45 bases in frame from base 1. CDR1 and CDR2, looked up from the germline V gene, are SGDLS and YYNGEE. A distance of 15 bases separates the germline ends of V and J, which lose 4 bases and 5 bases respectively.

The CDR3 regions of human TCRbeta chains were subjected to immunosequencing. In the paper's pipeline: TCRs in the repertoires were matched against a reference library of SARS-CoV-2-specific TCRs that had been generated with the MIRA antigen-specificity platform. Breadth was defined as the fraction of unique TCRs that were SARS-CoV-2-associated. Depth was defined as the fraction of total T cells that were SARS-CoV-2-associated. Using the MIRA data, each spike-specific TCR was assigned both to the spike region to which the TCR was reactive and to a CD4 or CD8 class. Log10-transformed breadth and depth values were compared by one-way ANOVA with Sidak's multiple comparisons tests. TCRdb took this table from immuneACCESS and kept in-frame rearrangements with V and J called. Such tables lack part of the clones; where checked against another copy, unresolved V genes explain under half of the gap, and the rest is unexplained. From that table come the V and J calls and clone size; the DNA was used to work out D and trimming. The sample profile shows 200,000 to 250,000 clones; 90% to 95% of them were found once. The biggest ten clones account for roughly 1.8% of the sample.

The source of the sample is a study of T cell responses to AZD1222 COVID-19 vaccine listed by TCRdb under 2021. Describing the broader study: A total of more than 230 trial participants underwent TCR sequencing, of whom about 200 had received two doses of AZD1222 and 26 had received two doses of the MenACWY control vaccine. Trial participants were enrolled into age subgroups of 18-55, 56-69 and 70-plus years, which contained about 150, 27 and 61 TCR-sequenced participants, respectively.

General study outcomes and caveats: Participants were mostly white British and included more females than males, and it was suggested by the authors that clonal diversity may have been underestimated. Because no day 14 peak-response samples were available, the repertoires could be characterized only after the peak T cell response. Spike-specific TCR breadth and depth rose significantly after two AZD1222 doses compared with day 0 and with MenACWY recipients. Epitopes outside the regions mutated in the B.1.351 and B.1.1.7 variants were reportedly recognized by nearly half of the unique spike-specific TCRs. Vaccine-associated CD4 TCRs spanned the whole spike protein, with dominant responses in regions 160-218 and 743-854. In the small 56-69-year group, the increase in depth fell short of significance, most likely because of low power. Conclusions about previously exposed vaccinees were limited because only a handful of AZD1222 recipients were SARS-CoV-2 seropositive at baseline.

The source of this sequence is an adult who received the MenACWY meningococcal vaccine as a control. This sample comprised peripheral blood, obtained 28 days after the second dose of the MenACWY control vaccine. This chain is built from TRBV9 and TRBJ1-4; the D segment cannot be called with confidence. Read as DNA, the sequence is TGTGCCAGCAGCCCCTCCGGGTCCCCGAATGAAAAACTGTTTTTT. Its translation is CASSPSGSPNEKLFF.